There are a few counts of the clone carrying this TCR beta chain. Its target is not known. The V gene's germline CDR1 is SGHRS and CDR2 YFSETQ. The CDR3 is 16 amino acids. The V gene end was trimmed by 2 bases and the J gene end by 2 bases; junction bases not matched to a gene: 7. TCRdb passed the reads through MiXCR, listing each CDR3 protein once. The table has 680,000 or so distinct CDR3 sequences, less than 40% seen once. This sample was taken from a study of T cell repertoires in cytomegalovirus infection. Study-wide context: The public TCR beta signatures pointed to both CMV infection and matching HLA type.

Points from the study as a whole: The cumulative frequency of public TCR beta families identified carriers of CMV plus the relevant HLA. HLA-C-restricted CMV-specific TCR beta clonotypes were dominant in the ex vivo response.

J is TRBJ2-4 and V is TRBV5-1, with 7 bases fitting TRBD1. Sequenced material: PBMCs. The sequence derives from a human donor in good health (CMV status not recorded). Some clones in this sample may be carry-over from other donors' samples. The CDR3 sequence is CASSFLAGGSKNIQYF. The CDR3 nucleotides are TGCGCCAGCAGCTTTTTGGCAGGGGGTTCCAAAAACATTCAGTACTTC.